The 3 T cell receptor beta chains below all came from one sample that was sequenced in a study of PD-L1 blockade in urothelial cancer. Time point in this sample: pretreatment peripheral blood. Assay: immunoSEQ multiplex PCR; the TCRdb copy retains only in-frame clones and omits some. The table has 45,000 to 55,000 clones, around four fifths seen once. Source: PBMCs, taken around atezolizumab (anti-PD-L1) treatment. The receptors were gathered from a man in his fifties with urothelial cancer.

This clone showed up just a few times. This chain links TRBV5-1 with TRBJ2-5, with 8 nucleotides matching TRBD2. CDR3 length: 15 residues. Germline assignment: CDR1 SGHRS and CDR2 YFSETQ. The ends lost 0 bases at V and 1 base at J; junction bases unmatched: 2. CDR3 nucleotides: TGCGCCAGCAGCTTGGGCGGGGGGTTCCAAGAGACCCAGTACTTC. Translation: CASSLGGGFQETQYF.

V and J are TRBV6-5 and TRBJ2-7, with D maybe TRBD1 (6 bases). The V gene's germline CDR1 is MNHEY and CDR2 SVGAGI. This CDR3 contains 13 residues. Trimming stripped 6 bases from V and 2 bases from J, with 11 bases between. The CDR3 reads CASRGTGTYEQYF. The CDR3 DNA is TGTGCCAGCAGAGGTACAGGGACCTACGAGCAGTACTTC.

The chain employs TRBV18 and TRBJ1-2, with D tentatively TRBD1 (6 bases). Trimming pared 1 base from V and 3 bases from J, leaving 15 bases between. The CDR3 contains 16 residues. CDR1 is KGHSH, CDR2 LQKENI, per germline. The CDR3 region has the DNA TGTGCCAGCTCACCACGGCCAGGGGTGACTGACTATGGCTACACCTTC. Its protein is CASSPRPGVTDYGYTF.